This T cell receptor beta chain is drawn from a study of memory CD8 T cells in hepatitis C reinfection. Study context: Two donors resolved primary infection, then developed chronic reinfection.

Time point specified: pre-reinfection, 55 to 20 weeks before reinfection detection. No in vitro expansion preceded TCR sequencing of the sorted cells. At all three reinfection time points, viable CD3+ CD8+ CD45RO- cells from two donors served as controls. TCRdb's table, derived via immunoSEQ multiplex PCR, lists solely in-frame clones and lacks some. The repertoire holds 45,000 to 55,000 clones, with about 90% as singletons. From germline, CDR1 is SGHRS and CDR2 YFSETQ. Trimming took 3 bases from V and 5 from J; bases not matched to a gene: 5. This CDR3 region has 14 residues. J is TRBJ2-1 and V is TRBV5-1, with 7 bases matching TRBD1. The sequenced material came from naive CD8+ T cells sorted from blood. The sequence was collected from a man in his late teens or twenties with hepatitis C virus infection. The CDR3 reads CASSWATGNNEQFF. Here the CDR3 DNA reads TGCGCCAGCAGCTGGGCGACAGGGAACAATGAGCAGTTCTTC.